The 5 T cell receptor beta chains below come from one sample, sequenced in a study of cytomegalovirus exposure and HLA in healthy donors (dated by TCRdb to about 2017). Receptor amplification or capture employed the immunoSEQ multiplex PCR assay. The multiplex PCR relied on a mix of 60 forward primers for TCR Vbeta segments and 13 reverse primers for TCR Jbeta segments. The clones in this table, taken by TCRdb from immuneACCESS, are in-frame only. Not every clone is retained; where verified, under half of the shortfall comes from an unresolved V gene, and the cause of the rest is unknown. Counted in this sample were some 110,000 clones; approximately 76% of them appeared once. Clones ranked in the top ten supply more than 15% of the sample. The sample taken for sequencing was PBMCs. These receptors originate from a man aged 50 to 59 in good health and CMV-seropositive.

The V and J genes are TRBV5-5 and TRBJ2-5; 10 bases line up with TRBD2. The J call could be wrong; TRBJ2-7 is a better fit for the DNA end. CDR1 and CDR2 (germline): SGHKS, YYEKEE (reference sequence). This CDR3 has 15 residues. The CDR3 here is CASSYVAGGPYEQYF. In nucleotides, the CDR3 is TGTGCCAGCAGCTACGTAGCGGGAGGTCCTTACGAGCAGTACTTC.

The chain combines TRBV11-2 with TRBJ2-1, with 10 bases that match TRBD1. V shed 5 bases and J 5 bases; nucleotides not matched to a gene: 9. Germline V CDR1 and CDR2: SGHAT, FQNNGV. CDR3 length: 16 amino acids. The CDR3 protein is CASSPAGTGAHNEQFF. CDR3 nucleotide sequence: TGTGCCAGCAGCCCCGCCGGGACAGGGGCACACAATGAGCAGTTCTTC.

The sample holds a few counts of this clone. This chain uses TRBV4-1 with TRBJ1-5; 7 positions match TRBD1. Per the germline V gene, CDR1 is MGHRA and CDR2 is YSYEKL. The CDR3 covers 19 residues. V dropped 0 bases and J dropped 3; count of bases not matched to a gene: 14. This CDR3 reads CASSQEIGGAVVFNQPQHF. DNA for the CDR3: TGCGCCAGCAGCCAAGAAATAGGGGGCGCAGTGGTATTCAATCAGCCCCAGCATTTT.

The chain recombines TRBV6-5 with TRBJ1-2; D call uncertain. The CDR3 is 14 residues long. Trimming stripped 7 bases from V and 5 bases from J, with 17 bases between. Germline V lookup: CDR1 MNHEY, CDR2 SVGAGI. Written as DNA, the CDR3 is TGTGCCAGCACCCTCTCGGCAGGAAAATATGGCTACACCTTC. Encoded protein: CASTLSAGKYGYTF.

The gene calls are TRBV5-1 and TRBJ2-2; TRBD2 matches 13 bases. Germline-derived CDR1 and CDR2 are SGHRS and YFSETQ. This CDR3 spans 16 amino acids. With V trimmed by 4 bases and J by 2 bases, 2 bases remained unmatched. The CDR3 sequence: CASSGLAGENTGELFF. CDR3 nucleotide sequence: TGCGCCAGCAGCGGACTAGCGGGAGAAAACACCGGGGAGCTGTTTTTT.